This paragraph covers one T cell receptor (beta chain) sequence. V was trimmed by 1 base and J by 5 bases, leaving 14 bases between them. CDR3 length: 15 amino acids. Germline V CDR1 and CDR2: SGHNT, YENEEA. The data originate from a study of blood T cell repertoires in COVID-19. Study in general: COVID-19 samples collected from the United States, Italy and Spain covered acute and convalescent phases. From T cells, B-cell-depleted T cells, or PBMCs came the material, which was cDNA or gDNA.

Per the authors' pipeline: Amplification with reference gene primers provided the estimates of nucleated cell counts. Libraries were prepared by immunoSEQ multiplex PCR; TCRdb keeps only in-frame clonotypes and omits some of them. That table gives V, J and clone size, and the DNA gave D and trimming. The sample has under 300,000 clones, about 80% seen once. Sequencing input: peripheral blood. The chain joins TRBV11-3 to TRBJ2-5; no clear D gene. The source of this sequence is a man aged 25 to 40 who had recovered from COVID-19. The chain's CDR3 is CASSLGVSLGETQYF. CDR3 in DNA: TGTGCCAGCAGCTTAGGAGTATCCCTCGGGGAGACCCAGTACTTC.